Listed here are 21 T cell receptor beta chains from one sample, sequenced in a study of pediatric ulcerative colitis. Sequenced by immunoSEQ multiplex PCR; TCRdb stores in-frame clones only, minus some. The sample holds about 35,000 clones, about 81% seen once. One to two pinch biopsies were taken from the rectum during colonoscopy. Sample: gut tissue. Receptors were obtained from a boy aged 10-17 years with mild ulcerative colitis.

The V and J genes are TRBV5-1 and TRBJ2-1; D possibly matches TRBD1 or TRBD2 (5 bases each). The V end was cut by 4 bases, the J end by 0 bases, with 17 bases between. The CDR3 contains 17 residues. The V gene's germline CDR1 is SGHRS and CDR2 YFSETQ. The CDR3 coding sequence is TGCGCCAGCAGCCCATCTCGACAGCGGAGCTCCTACAATGAGCAGTTCTTC. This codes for CASSPSRQRSSYNEQFF. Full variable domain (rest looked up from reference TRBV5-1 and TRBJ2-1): KAGVTQTPRYLIKTRGQQVTLSCSPISGHRSVSWYQQTPGQGLQFLFEYFSETQRNKGNFPGRFSGRQFSNSRSEMNVSTLELGDSALYLCASSPSRQRSSYNEQFFGPGTRLTVL.

This CDR3 is CASSGRGRDRNQPQHF. The CDR3 DNA reads as TGTGCCAGCAGCGGTAGGGGGCGGGATCGCAATCAGCCCCAGCATTTT. The chain is built from TRBV7-8 and TRBJ1-5, with 7 bases fitting TRBD1. Trimming at V came to 5 bases and at J to 2 bases, leaving 9 bases not matched to a gene. The germline V gene encodes CDR1 SGHVS and CDR2 FQNEAQ. The CDR3 has 16 residues.

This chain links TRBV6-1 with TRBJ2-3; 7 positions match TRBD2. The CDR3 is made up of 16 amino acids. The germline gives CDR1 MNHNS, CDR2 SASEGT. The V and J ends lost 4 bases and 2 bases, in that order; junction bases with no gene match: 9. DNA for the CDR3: TGTGCCAGCAGTGGACTTCCTAGCGGATACACAGATACGCAGTATTTT. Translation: CASSGLPSGYTDTQYF.

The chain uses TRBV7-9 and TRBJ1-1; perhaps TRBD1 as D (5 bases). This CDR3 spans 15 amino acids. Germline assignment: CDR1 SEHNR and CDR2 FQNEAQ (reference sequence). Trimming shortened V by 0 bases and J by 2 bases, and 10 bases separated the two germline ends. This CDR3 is CASSLAGGENTEAFF. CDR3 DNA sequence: TGTGCCAGCAGCTTAGCCGGGGGGGAAAACACTGAAGCTTTCTTT. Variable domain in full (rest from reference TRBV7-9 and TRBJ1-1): DTGVSQNPRHKITKRGQNVTFRCDPISEHNRLYWYRQTLGQGPEFLTYFQNEAQLEKSRLLSDRFSAERPKGSFSTLEIQRTEQGDSAMYLCASSLAGGENTEAFFGQGTRLTVV.

DNA for the CDR3: TGTGCCAGCAGCCGCGGGTGGGAGACCCAGTACTTC. Its translation is CASSRGWETQYF. The rearrangement joins TRBV5-8 to TRBJ2-5, with a tentative D call TRBD2 (5 bases). Germline CDR1 SGHTS, CDR2 YDEGEE. The CDR3 sequence is 12 residues long. V was pared by 4 bases and J by 5 bases, with 9 bases between.

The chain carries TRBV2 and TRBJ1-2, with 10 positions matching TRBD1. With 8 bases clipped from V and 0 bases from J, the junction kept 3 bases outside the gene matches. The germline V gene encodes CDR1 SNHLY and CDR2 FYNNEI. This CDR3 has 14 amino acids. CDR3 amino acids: CASRDRGANYGYTF. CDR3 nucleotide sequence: TGTGCCAGCCGGGACAGGGGAGCTAACTATGGCTACACCTTC.

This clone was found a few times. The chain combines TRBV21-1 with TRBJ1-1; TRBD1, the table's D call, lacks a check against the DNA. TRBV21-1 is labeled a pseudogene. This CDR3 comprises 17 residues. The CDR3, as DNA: TGTGCCAGCAGCAAAGTCGACAGGGGGGCCCAGAACACTGAAGCTTTCTTT. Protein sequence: CASSKVDRGAQNTEAFF.

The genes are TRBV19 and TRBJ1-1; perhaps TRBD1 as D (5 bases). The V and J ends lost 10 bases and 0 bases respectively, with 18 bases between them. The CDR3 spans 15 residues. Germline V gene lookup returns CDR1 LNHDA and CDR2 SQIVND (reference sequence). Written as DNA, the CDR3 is TGTGCCACTAATATTCTCGGGGGGATGAACACTGAAGCTTTCTTT. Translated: CATNILGGMNTEAFF.

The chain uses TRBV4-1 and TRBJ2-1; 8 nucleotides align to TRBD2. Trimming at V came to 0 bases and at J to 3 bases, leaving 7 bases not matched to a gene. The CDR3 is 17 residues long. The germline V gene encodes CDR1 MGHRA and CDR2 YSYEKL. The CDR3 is CASSQDEGLDGYNEQFF. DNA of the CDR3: TGCGCCAGCAGCCAAGATGAGGGACTAGATGGCTACAATGAGCAGTTCTTC.

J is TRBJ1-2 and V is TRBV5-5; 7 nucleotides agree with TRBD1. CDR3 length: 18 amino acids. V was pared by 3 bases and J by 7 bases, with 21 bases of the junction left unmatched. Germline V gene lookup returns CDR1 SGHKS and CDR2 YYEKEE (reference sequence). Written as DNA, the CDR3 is TGTGCCAGCAGCTCCGACAGGGCTATCTTCACGGCTATTGGTGGCTACACCTTC. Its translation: CASSSDRAIFTAIGGYTF.

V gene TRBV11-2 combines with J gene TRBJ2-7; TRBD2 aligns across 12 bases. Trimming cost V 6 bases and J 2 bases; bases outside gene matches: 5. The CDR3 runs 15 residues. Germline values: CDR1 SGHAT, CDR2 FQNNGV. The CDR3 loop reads CASSLSSGGAYEQYF. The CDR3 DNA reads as TGTGCCAGCAGTCTCTCTAGCGGGGGGGCCTACGAGCAGTACTTC.

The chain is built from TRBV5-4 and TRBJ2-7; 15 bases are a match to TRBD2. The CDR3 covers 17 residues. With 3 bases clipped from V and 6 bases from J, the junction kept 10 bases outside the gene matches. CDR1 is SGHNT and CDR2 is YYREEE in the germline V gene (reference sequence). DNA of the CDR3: TGTGCCAGCAGCTCCTGGACTAGCGGGGGGGCAGAGGGCGAGCAGTACTTC. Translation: CASSSWTSGGAEGEQYF.

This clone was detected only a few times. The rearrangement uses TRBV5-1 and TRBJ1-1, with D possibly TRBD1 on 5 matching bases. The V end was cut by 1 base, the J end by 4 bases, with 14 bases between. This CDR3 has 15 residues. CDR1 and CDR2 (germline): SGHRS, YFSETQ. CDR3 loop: CASSLNFDSVTEAFF. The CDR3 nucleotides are TGCGCCAGCAGCTTGAACTTCGACAGTGTCACTGAAGCTTTCTTT.

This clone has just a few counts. The chain's CDR3 is CASSPVGYNEQFF. CDR3 DNA sequence: TGTGCCAGCAGCCCGGTGGGGTACAATGAGCAGTTCTTC. V is TRBV5-4 and J is TRBJ2-1; D unresolved. Germline-derived CDR1 and CDR2 are SGHNT and YYREEE (reference sequence). Between the trimmed V and J ends, which lost 4 bases and 4 bases, there was a span of 9 bases. CDR3 length: 13 amino acids. Using reference TRBV5-4 and TRBJ2-1 for the parts outside the CDR3, the full variable domain is ETGVTQSPTHLIKTRGQQVTLRCSSQSGHNTVSWYQQALGQGPQFIFQYYREEENGRGNFPPRFSGLQFPNYSSELNVNALELDDSALYLCASSPVGYNEQFFGPGTRLTVL.

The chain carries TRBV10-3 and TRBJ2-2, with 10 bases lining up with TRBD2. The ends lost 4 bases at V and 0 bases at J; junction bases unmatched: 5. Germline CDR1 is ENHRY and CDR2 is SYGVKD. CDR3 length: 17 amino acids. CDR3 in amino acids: CAISGNSGGTNTGELFF. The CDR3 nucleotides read TGTGCCATCAGTGGCAATAGCGGGGGGACGAACACCGGGGAGCTGTTTTTT.

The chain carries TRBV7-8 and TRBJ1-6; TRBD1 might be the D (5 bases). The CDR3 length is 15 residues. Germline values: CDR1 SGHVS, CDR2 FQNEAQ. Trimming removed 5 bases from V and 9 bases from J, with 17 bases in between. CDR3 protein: CASSPGGGAGSPLHF. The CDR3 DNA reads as TGTGCCAGCAGCCCGGGGGGAGGGGCCGGTTCACCCCTCCACTTT. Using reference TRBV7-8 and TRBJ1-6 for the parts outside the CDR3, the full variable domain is GAGVSQSPRYKVAKRGQDVALRCDPISGHVSLFWYQQALGQGPEFLTYFQNEAQLDKSGLPSDRFFAERPEGSVSTLKIQRTQQEDSAVYLCASSPGGGAGSPLHFGNGTRLTVT.

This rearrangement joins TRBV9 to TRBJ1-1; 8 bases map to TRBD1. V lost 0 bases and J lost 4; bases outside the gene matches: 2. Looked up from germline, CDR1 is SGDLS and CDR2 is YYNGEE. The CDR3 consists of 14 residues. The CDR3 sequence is CASSVGTGGTEAFF. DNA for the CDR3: TGTGCCAGCAGCGTAGGTACAGGGGGCACTGAAGCTTTCTTT.

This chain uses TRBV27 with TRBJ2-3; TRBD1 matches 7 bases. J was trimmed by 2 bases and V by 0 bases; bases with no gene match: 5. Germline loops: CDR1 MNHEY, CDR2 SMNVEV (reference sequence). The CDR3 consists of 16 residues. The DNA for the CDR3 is TGTGCCAGCAGTTTATCGAGGGACAGAACCACAGATACGCAGTATTTT. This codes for CASSLSRDRTTDTQYF.

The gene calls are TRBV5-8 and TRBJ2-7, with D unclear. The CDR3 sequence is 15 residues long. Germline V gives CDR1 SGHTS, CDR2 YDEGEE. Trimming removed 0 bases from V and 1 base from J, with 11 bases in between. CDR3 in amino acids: CASSLVGKGSYEQYF. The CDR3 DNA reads TGTGCCAGCAGCTTGGTAGGGAAGGGATCCTACGAGCAGTACTTC.

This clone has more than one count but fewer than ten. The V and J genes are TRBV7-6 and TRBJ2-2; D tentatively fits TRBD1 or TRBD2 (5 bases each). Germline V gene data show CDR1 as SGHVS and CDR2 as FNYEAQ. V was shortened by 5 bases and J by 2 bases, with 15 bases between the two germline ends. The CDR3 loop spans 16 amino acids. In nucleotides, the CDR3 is TGTGCCAGCAGCCGGTCCGGGACCGCTAACACCGGGGAGCTGTTTTTT. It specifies CASSRSGTANTGELFF.

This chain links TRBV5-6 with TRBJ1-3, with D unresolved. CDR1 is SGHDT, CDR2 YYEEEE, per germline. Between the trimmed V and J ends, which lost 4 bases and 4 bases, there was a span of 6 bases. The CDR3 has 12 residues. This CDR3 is CASSRTGNTIYF. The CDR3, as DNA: TGTGCCAGCAGCAGGACCGGAAACACCATATATTTT.